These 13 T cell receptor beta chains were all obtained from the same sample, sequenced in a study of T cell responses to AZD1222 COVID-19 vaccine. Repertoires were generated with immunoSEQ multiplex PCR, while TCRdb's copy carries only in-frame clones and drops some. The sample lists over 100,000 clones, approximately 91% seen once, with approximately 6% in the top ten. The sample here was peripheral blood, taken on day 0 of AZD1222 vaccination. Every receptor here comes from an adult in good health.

CDR3 protein: CASSFGQVDYGYTF. In DNA form, the CDR3 reads TGCGCCAGCAGCTTCGGACAGGTCGACTATGGCTACACCTTC. The rearrangement joins TRBV5-1 to TRBJ1-2; 7 bases map to TRBD1. With 2 bases clipped from V and 3 bases from J, the junction kept 4 bases outside the gene matches. The germline CDR1 and CDR2 sequences are SGHRS and YFSETQ. This CDR3 has 14 residues. Supplemented by reference TRBV5-1 and TRBJ1-2, the full variable domain reads KAGVTQTPRYLIKTRGQQVTLSCSPISGHRSVSWYQQTPGQGLQFLFEYFSETQRNKGNFPGRFSGRQFSNSRSEMNVSTLELGDSALYLCASSFGQVDYGYTFGSGTRLTVV.

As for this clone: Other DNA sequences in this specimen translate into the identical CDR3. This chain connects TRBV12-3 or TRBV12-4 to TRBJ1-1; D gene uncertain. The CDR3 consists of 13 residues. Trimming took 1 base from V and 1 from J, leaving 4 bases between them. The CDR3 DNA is TGTGCCAGCAGTTTAGGGAGGAACACTGAAGCTTTCTTT. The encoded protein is CASSLGRNTEAFF.

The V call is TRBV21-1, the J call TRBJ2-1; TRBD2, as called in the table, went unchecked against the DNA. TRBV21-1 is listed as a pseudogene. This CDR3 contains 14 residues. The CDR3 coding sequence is TGTGCCAGCAGCAAAGGGTCTAGGCACAATGAGCAGTTCTTC. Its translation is CASSKGSRHNEQFF.

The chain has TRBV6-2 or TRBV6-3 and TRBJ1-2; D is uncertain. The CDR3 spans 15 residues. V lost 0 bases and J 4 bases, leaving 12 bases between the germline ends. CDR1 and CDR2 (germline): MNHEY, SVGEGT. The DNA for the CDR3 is TGTGCCAGCAGTTACTCTTGGGATCCGGTCTATGGCTACACCTTC. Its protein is CASSYSWDPVYGYTF.

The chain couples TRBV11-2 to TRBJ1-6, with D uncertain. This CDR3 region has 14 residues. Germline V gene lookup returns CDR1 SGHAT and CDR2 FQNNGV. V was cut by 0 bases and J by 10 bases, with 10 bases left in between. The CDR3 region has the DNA TGTGCCAGCAGCTTAGAGGGGTCTTGGTCACCCCTCCACTTT. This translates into CASSLEGSWSPLHF.

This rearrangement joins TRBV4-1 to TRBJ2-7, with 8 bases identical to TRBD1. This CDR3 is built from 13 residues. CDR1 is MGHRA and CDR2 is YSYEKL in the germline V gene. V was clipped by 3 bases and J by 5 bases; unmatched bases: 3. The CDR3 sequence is CASSHLDRDEQYF. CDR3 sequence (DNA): TGCGCCAGCAGCCACCTGGACAGGGACGAGCAGTACTTC.

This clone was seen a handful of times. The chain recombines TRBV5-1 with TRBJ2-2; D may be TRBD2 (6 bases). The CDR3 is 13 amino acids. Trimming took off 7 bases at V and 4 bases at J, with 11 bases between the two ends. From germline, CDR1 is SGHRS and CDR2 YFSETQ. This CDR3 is CASGPGGTGELFF. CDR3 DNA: TGCGCCAGCGGTCCCGGGGGCACCGGGGAGCTGTTTTTT.

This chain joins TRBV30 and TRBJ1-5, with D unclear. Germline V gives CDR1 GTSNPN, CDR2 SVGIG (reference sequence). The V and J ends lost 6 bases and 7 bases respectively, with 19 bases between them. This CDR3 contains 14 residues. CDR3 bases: TGTGCCTGTTCAGCAGTAGGGTTTGGGCAGCCCCAGCATTTT. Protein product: CACSAVGFGQPQHF.

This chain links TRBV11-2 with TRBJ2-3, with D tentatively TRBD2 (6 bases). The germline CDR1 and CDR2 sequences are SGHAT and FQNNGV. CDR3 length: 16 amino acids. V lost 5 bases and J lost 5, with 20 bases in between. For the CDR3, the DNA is TGTGCCAGCAGCCTCCTAGTCCCGGGACTTGGAGATACGCAGTATTTT. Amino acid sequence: CASSLLVPGLGDTQYF.

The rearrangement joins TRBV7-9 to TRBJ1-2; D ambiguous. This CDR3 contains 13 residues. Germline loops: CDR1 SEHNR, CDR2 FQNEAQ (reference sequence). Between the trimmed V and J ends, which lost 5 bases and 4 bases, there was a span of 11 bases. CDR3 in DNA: TGTGCCAGCAGCCGTGAAGGGTTCTATGGCTACACCTTC. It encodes CASSREGFYGYTF.

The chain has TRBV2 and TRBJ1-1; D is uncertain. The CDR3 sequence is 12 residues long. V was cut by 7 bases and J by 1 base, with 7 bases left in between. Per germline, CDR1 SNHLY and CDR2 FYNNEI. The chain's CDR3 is CASTFSNTEAFF. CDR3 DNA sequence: TGTGCCAGCACTTTCTCGAACACTGAAGCTTTCTTT.

The CDR3: CASSFSYEQYF. The CDR3 region has the DNA TGTGCCAGCAGTTTCTCCTACGAGCAGTACTTC. V is TRBV6-2 or TRBV6-3 and J is TRBJ2-7; unclear D gene. Germline values: CDR1 MNHEY, CDR2 SVGEGT. V was pared by 4 bases and J by 0 bases, with 1 base between. The CDR3 is made up of 11 amino acids.

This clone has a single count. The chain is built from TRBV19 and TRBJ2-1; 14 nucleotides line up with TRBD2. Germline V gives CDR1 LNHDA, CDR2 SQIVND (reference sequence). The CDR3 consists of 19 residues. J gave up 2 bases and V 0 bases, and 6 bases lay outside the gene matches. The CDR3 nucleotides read TGTGCCAGTAGTATAGATGGGACTAGCGGGGGAGGGACCTACAATGAGCAGTTCTTC. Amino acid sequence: CASSIDGTSGGGTYNEQFF.